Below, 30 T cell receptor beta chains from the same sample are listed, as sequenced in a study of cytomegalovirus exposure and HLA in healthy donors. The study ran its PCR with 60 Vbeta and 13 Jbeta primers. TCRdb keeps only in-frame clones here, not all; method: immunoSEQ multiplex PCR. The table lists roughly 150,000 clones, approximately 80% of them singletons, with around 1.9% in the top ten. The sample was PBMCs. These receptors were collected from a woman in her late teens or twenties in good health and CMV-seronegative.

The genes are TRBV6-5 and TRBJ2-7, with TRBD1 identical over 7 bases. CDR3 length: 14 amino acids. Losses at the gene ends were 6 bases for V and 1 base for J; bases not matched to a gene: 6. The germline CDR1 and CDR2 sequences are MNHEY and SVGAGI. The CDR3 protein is CASSRGQQSYEQYF. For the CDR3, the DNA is TGTGCCAGCAGCCGGGGACAGCAGTCCTACGAGCAGTACTTC.

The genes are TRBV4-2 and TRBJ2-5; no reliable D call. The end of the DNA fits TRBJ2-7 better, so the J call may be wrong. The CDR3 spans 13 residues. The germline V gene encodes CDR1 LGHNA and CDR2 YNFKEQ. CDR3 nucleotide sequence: TGTGCCAGCAGCCAAGGGTATAGCTCCGAGCAGTACTTC. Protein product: CASSQGYSSEQYF.

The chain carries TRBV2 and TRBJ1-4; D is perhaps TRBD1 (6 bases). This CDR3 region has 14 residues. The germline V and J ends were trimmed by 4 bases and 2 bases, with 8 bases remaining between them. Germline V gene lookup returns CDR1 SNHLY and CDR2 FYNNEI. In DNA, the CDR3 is TGTGCCAGCAGTGTACAGGGCACTAATGAAAAACTGTTTTTT. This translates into CASSVQGTNEKLFF. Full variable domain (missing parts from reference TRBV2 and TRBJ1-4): EPEVTQTPSHQVTQMGQEVILRCVPISNHLYFYWYRQILGQKVEFLVSFYNNEISEKSEIFDDQFSVERPDGSNFTLKIRSTKLEDSAMYFCASSVQGTNEKLFFGSGTQLSVL.

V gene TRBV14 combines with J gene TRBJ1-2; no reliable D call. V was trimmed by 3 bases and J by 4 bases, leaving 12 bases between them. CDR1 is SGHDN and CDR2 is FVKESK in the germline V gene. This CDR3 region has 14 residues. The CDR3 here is CASSHNIDFYGYTF. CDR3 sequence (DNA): TGTGCCAGCAGCCATAACATCGATTTCTATGGCTACACCTTC.

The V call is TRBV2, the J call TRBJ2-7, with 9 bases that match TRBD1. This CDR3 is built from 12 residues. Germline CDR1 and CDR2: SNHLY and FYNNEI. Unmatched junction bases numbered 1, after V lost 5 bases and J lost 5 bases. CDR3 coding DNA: TGTGCCAGCAGTTGGGACAGGGACGAGCAGTACTTC. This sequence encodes CASSWDRDEQYF.

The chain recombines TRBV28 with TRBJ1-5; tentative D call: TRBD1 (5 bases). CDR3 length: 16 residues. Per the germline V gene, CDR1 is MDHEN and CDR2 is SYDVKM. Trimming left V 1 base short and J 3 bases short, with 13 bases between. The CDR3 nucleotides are TGTGCCAGCAGTTTATATATAGGGGTAGACAATCAGCCCCAGCATTTT. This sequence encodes CASSLYIGVDNQPQHF.

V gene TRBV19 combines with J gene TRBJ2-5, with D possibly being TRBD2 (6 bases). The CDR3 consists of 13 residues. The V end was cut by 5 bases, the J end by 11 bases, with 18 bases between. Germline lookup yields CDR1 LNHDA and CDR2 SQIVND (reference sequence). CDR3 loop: CASSEGLTGEQYF. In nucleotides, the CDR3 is TGTGCCAGTAGTGAGGGTCTCACGGGGGAGCAGTACTTC.

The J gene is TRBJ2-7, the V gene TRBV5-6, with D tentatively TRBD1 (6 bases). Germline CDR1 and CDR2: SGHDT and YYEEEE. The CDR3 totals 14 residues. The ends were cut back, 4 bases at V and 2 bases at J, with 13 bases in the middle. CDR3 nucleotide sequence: TGTGCCAGCAGCGACAGGACGGCGACCTACGAGCAGTACTTC. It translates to CASSDRTATYEQYF.

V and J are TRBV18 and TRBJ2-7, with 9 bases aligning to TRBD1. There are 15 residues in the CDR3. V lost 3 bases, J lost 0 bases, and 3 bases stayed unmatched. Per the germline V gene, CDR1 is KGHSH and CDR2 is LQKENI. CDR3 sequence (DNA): TGTGCCAGCTCACCCGGGACAGGGCCCTCCTACGAGCAGTACTTC. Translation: CASSPGTGPSYEQYF.

In DNA form, the CDR3 reads TGTGCCAGCTCACCCGGACTATCCCCATACGAGCAGTACTTC. Its protein is CASSPGLSPYEQYF. The chain joins TRBV18 to TRBJ2-7, with D possibly matching TRBD2 (6 bases). V lost 3 bases and J 4 bases, leaving 13 bases between the germline ends. In germline, CDR1 is KGHSH, CDR2 LQKENI. The CDR3 covers 14 residues.

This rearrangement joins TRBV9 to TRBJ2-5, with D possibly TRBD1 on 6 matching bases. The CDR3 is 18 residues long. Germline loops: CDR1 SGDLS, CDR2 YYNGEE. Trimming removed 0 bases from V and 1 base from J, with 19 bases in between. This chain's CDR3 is CASSVGAGVPPAQETQYF. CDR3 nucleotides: TGTGCCAGCAGCGTAGGAGCAGGGGTTCCACCCGCCCAAGAGACCCAGTACTTC.

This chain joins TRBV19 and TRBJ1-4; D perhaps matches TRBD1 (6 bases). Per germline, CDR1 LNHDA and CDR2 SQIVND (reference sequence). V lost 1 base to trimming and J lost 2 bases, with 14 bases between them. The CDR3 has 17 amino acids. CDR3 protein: CASSIVGQLWTNEKLFF. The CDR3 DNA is TGTGCCAGTAGTATAGTCGGACAGCTGTGGACTAATGAAAAACTGTTTTTT.

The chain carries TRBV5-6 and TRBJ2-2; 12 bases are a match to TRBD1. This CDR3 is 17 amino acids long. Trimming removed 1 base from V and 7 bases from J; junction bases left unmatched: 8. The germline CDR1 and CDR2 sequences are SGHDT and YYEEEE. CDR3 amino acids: CASSLYVGQGAVGELFF. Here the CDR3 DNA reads TGTGCCAGCAGCTTGTACGTGGGACAGGGGGCCGTCGGGGAGCTGTTTTTT.

The CDR3 bases are TGTGCCAGCAGCTTAGTTGGACTAGCGACAGATACGCAGTATTTT. Amino acids: CASSLVGLATDTQYF. The chain has TRBV7-9 and TRBJ2-3, with TRBD2 identical over 9 bases. The CDR3 covers 15 residues. CDR1 is SEHNR, CDR2 FQNEAQ, per germline (reference sequence). V lost 1 base and J lost 3; bases outside the gene matches: 2.

CDR3 residues: CASSQTSGRTEQYF. The DNA of the CDR3 is TGTGCCAGCTCACAGACTAGCGGGAGAACCGAGCAGTACTTC. The chain couples TRBV18 to TRBJ2-7; TRBD2 matches 12 bases. Germline V CDR1 and CDR2: KGHSH, LQKENI. The CDR3 contains 14 residues. J gave up 6 bases and V 4 bases, and 4 bases lay outside the gene matches.

The CDR3: CASNSQYRGYNSPLHF. CDR3 bases: TGCGCCAGCAATTCACAGTACAGGGGTTATAATTCACCCCTCCACTTT. This chain links TRBV10-2 with TRBJ1-6; 7 bases match TRBD1. Per germline, CDR1 WSHSY and CDR2 SAAADI. The length of the CDR3 is 16 residues. V was clipped by 7 bases and J by 4 bases; unmatched bases: 10.

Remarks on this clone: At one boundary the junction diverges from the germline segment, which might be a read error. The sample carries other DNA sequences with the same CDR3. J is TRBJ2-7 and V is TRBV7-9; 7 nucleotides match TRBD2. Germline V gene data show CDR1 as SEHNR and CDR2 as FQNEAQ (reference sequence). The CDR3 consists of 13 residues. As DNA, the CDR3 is TGTGCTAGCAGCCCCAGGACTAGTTACGAGCAGTACTTC. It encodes CASSPRTSYEQYF.

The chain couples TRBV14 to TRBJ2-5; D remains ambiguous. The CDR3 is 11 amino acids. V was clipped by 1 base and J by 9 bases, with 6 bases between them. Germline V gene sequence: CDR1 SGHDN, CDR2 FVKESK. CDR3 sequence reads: CASSQVRSQYF. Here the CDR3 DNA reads TGTGCCAGCAGCCAAGTTCGGTCCCAGTACTTC.

In DNA, the CDR3 is TGCGCCAGCAGCTATGCGGGGGGGCGGGGCACAGATACGCAGTATTTT. This sequence encodes CASSYAGGRGTDTQYF. The V call is TRBV5-1, the J call TRBJ2-3; 9 nucleotides agree with TRBD2. V dropped 3 bases and J dropped 1; count of bases not matched to a gene: 6. This CDR3 is built from 16 residues. Germline V gene lookup returns CDR1 SGHRS and CDR2 YFSETQ.

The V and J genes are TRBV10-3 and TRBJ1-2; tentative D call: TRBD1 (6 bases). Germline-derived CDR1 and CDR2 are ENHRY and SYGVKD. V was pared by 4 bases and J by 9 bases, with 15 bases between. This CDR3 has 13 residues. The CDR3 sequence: CAISVAGEGRYTF. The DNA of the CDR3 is TGTGCCATCAGTGTTGCAGGGGAGGGCCGCTACACCTTC.

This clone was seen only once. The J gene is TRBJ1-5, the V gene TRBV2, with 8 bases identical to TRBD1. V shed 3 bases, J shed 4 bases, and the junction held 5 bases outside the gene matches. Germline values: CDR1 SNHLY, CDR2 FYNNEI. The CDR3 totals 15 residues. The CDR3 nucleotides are TGTGCCAGCAGTGACGGCAGGGGGCTGAATCAGCCCCAGCATTTT. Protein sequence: CASSDGRGLNQPQHF.

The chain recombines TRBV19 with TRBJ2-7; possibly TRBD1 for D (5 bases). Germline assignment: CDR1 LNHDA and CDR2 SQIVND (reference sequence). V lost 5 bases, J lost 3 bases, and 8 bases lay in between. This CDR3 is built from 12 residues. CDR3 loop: CASSGRDYEQYF. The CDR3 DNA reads TGTGCCAGTAGTGGCAGGGACTACGAGCAGTACTTC.

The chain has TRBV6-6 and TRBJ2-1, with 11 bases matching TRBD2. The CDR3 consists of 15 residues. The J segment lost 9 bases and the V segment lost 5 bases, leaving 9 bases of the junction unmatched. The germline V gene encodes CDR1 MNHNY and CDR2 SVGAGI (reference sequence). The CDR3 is CASSATSGSGGEQFF. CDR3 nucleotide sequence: TGTGCCAGCAGTGCAACTAGCGGGAGTGGTGGTGAGCAGTTCTTC.

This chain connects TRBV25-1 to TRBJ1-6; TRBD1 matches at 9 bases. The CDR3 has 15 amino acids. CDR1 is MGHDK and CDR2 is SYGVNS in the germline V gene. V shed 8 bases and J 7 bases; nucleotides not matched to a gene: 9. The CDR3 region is CASRFSGTGNSPLHF. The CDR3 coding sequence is TGTGCCAGCCGCTTCTCCGGGACAGGGAATTCACCCCTCCACTTT.

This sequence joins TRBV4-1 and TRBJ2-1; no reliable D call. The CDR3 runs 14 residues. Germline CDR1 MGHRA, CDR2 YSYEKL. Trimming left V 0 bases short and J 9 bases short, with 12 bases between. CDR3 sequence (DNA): TGCGCCAGCAGCCAAGACGATACTTACGGTGAGCAGTTCTTC. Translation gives CASSQDDTYGEQFF.

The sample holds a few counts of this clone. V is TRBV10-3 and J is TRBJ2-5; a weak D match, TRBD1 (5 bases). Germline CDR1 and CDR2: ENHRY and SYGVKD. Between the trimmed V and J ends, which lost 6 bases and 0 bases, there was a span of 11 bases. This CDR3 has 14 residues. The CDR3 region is CAISKQAYQETQYF. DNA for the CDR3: TGTGCCATCAGCAAACAGGCGTACCAAGAGACCCAGTACTTC.

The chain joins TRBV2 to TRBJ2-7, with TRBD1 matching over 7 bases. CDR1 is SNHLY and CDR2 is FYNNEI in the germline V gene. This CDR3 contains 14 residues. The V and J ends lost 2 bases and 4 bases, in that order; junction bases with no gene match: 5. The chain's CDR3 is CASSEQGEGYEQYF. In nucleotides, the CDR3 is TGTGCCAGCAGTGAACAGGGGGAAGGATACGAGCAGTACTTC.

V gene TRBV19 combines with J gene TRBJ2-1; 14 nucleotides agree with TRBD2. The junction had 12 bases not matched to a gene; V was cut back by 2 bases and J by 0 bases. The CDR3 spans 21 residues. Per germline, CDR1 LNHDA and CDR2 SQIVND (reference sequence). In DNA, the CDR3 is TGTGCCAGTAGTATATCAGGACTAGCGGGAGGTCCGCGGAGCTCCTACAATGAGCAGTTCTTC. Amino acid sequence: CASSISGLAGGPRSSYNEQFF.

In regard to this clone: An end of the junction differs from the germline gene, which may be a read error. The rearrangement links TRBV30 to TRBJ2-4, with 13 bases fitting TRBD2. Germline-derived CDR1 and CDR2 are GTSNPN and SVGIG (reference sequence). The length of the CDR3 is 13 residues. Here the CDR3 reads CAGLAGRGDIQYF. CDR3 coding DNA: TGCGCGGGACTAGCGGGAAGAGGGGACATTCAGTACTTC.

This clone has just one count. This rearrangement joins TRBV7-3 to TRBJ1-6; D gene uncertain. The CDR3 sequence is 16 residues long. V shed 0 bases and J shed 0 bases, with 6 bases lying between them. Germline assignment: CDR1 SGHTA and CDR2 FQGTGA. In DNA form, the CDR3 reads TGTGCCAGCAGCTTAACACCTAGCTCCTATAATTCACCCCTCCACTTT. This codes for CASSLTPSSYNSPLHF. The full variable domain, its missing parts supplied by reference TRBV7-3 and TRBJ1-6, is GAGVSQTPSNKVTEKGKYVELRCDPISGHTALYWYRQSLGQGPEFLIYFQGTGAADDSGLPNDRFFAVRPEGSVSTLKIQRTERGDSAVYLCASSLTPSSYNSPLHFGNGTRLTVT.